The clone carrying this T cell receptor (beta chain) was counted ten times or more. The antigen is undetermined. This sample is drawn from a study of early T cells in non-severe SARS-CoV-2 infection. Regarding the study as a whole: The VDJdb matching leaned toward anti-spike CD8 responses and overlooked private and CD4 specificities.

TCRdb re-analysed the 5' RACE reads in MiXCR, keeping a single row per CDR3 protein. Of roughly 53,000 distinct CDR3 sequences in the sample, 9.5% to 15% are singletons; the top ten hold 2% to 3%. CDR1 and CDR2 from the germline V gene are LNHDA and SQIVND (reference sequence). The V gene end was trimmed by 5 bases and the J gene end by 3 bases; junction bases not matched to a gene: 9. The CDR3 is 16 amino acids. The source was whole blood, collected at baseline. This sequence originates from an adult who was a healthcare worker with PCR-confirmed SARS-CoV-2 infection or an uninfected control (not recorded which). The gene calls are TRBV19 and TRBJ1-4; 7 bases are shared with TRBD1. This chain's CDR3 is CASSAQGVTANEKLFF. The CDR3, as DNA: TGTGCCAGTAGTGCTCAGGGGGTTACAGCTAATGAAAAACTGTTTTTT.